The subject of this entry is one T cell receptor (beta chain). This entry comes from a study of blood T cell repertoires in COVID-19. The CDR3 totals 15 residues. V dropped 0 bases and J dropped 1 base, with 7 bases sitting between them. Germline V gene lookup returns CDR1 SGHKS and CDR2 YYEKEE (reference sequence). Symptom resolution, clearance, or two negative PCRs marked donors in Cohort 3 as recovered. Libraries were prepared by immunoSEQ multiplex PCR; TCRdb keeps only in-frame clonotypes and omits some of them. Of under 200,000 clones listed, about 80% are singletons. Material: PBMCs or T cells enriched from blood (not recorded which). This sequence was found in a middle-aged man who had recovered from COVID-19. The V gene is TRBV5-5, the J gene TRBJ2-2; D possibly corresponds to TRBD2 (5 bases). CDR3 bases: TGTGCCAGCAGCTTGGTAGGGAGGAACACCGGGGAGCTGTTTTTT. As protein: CASSLVGRNTGELFF.